This TCR beta chain appears in the sequencing data of a study of cytomegalovirus exposure and HLA in healthy donors. 60 Vbeta and 13 Jbeta primers were used in PCR. Libraries were prepared by immunoSEQ multiplex PCR; TCRdb keeps only in-frame clonotypes and omits some of them. The table lists about 120,000 clones, 80% of them singletons, with around 8% in the top ten. This sequence originates from a female donor in good health and CMV-seropositive. Sequenced sample: PBMCs.

The CDR3 sequence is CAWNGQGGNIQYF. The CDR3 DNA follows: TGTGCCTGGAACGGACAGGGCGGAAACATTCAGTACTTC. The chain carries TRBV30 and TRBJ2-4; 8 bases are shared with TRBD1. CDR1 GTSNPN and CDR2 SVGIG come from the germline V gene (reference sequence). V lost 4 bases, J lost 6 bases, and 5 bases stayed unmatched. This CDR3 region has 13 residues. Supplemented by reference TRBV30 and TRBJ2-4, the full variable domain reads SQTIHQWPATLVQPVGSPLSLECTVEGTSNPNLYWYRQAAGRGLQLLFYSVGIGQISSEVPQNLSASRPQDRQFILSSKKLLLSDSGFYLCAWNGQGGNIQYFGAGTRLSVL.